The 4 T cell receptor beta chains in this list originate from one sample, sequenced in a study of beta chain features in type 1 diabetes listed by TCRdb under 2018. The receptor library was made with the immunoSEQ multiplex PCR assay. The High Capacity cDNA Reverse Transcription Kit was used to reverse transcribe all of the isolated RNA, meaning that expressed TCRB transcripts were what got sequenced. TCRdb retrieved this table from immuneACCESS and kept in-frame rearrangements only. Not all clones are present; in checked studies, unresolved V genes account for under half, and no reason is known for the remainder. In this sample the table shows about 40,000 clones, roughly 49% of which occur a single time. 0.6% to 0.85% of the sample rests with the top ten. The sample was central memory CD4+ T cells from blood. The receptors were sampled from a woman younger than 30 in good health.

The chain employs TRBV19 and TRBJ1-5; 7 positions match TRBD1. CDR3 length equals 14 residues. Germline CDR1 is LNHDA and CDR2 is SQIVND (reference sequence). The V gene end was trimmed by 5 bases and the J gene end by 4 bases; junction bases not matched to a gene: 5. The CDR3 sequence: CASSPQGLNQPQHF. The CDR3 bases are TGTGCCAGTAGTCCACAGGGGTTAAATCAGCCCCAGCATTTT.

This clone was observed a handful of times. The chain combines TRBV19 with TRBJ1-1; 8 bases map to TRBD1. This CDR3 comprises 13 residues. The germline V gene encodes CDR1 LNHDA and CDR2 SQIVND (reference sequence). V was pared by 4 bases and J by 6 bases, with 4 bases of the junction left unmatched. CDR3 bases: TGTGCCAGTAGTACGGACAGGGTCCCTGAAGCTTTCTTT. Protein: CASSTDRVPEAFF.

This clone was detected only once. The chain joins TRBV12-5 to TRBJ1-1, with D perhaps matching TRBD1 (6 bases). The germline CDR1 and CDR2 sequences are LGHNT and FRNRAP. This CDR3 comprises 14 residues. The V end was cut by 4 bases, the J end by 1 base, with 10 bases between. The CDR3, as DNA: TGTGCTAGTGGTTGGGACATCCCGAACACTGAAGCTTTCTTT. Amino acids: CASGWDIPNTEAFF. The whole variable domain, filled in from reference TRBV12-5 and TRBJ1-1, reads DARVTQTPRHKVTEMGQEVTMRCQPILGHNTVFWYRQTMMQGLELLAYFRNRAPLDDSGMPKDRFSAEMPDATLATLKIQPSEPRDSAVYFCASGWDIPNTEAFFGQGTRLTVV.

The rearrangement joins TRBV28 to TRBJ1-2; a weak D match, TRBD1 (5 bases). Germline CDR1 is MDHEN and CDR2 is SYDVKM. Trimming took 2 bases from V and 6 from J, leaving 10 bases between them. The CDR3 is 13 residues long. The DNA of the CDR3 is TGTGCCAGCAGTTTAACGCAGGGTAATGGCTACACCTTC. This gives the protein CASSLTQGNGYTF.